This record looks at one TCR beta chain sequence and its context. Which antigen it targets is not known. The input lacks base qualities; no much larger clone sits a single base away. Counted from cysteine to phenylalanine, this CDR3 has 13 amino acids. Only the CDR3 part of the read is kept: 39 bases, read in frame from the first base. The germline ends are 21 bases apart after V is trimmed by 8 bases and J by 7 bases. Via the germline V gene (reference sequence), CDR1 is DFQATT and CDR2 SNEGSKA. This entry is derived from a study of blood T cells in healthy people across ages (dated by TCRdb to the mid-2010s). In the study overall: Template switching captured roughly one uniquely barcoded TCR beta cDNA molecule per two T cells in model experiments. Using deep sequencing normalized with unique cDNA molecular identifiers, the study measured how TCR beta repertoire diversity changes with age. Four age groups were formed from the donors: young (average approximately 15 years), middle-aged (around 41), aged (roughly 56) and long-lived (roughly 81). To avoid experimental bias, donors of different ages were randomly spread across the sequencing lanes. Two additional independent replicas of 1 million unique cDNA reads from the same blood draw were analyzed for two donors (one aged 18 to 30 and one aged 80 or older).

The roughly 39 donors, aged about 6 to 95 years, were systemically healthy Caucasian individuals from Russia. Around 10 milliliters of peripheral blood were collected from each donor into EDTA-treated Vacutainer tubes. Ficoll-Paque density-gradient centrifugation was used to isolate PBMCs, with at least 7 million obtained per sample. Total RNA was extracted from PBMCs with Trizol reagent, with at least 6 micrograms obtained per sample. For every donor, flow cytometry on a PBMC aliquot measured the percentage of naive CD45RAhigh/CD27high T cells. Beyond this particular receptor, the publication reports: Conclusive comparison of naive and antigen-experienced compartments was prevented by the profiling of bulk unsorted PBMCs. Compared with the aged group, the long-lived group had more naive CD4+ T cells, fewer expanded clones and increased TCR diversity, a pattern suggesting age selection. Because the CMV infection status of the donors was unknown, age-related changes in expanded clonotypes may potentially have been confounded. Observed TCR beta diversity per million T cells fell roughly linearly with age, and a significant reduction was already apparent by age around 40. Estimates of total diversity from one million sequenced T cells were regarded as lower bounds and underestimates. A strong correlation was found between observed TCR beta diversity and the percentage of naive T cells measured by flow cytometry.

The library relied on 5' RACE. Sequenced using an Illumina HiSeq 2500. A second PCR of roughly 7 to 12 cycles was run with a J-beta primer mix and a sample-barcoded 5' primer. Each TCR beta cDNA molecule received a unique molecular identifier from a template-switch 5' adaptor carrying 12 random nucleotides. At least 2.5 million CDR3-containing paired-end reads were obtained from each sample. First-strand cDNA synthesis was performed from all RNA using the Mint cDNA synthesis kit, with priming by a TRBC-specific oligonucleotide. After uracil-DNA glycosylase treatment, a first 18-cycle PCR used universal primers M1SS and BC2_uni_R on all cDNA. Per the original workflow: Each sample was normalized by randomly selecting 1 million high-quality reads, each carrying a distinct molecular identifier. Reads sharing molecular identifiers were discarded rather than binned into consensus sequences. MiTCR, run with a Q25 quality threshold and the strictest error-elimination algorithm, handled CDR3 identification, clonotype clustering and error correction. A nonparametric unseen species model with Euler transformation was used to estimate a lower bound on total TCR beta diversity. TCRdb reran the public reads through fastp at Q25 and MiXCR, keeping productive beta chains. Merged by CDR3 protein, the rows form single entries marked with the most common genes and DNA. The V and J calls and clone size are TCRdb's, not the authors'. For this sample the table gives 1.5 million or so distinct CDR3 sequences, of which under 55% were detected only once. The top ten clonotypes cover less than 5% of the sample.

The rearrangement combines TRBV20-1 with TRBJ2-7; possibly the D gene is TRBD2, per 5 matching bases. Sequenced material: blood. The TCR was taken from a woman aged 18-30 years in good health. The CDR3 protein sequence reads: CSPKRGILDEQYF. The nucleotides read TGCAGTCCTAAACGAGGGATTCTCGATGAGCAGTACTTC.